This TCR beta chain was captured in a study of cytomegalovirus exposure and HLA in healthy donors. Study background: Per a later analysis, the approximately 600 first-cohort and some 110 validation repertoires shared one platform. Study-wide points: The study found most TCR sequences rare, yet found some public TCRs in many donors. Some TCR beta chains (more than 150 of them) were listed as cytomegalovirus-associated.

Trimming at V came to 8 bases and at J to 5 bases, leaving 10 bases not matched to a gene. This CDR3 has 14 amino acids. Looked up from germline, CDR1 is SEHNR and CDR2 is FQNEAQ (reference sequence). Here immunoSEQ multiplex PCR was the method, and the copy in TCRdb shows in-frame clones only, minus some. The repertoire consists of approximately 150,000 clones, with 80% to 90% occurring once and the leading ten covering roughly 1.5%. In the case of this clone: The antigen is not known.

The specimen sequenced was PBMCs. This receptor was obtained from a woman aged 25 to 39 in good health and CMV-seronegative. This sequence joins TRBV7-9 and TRBJ1-1; 8 nucleotides align to TRBD1. CDR3 DNA sequence: TGTGCCAGCGTGCCGACAGGGGTGGGAACTGAAGCTTTCTTT. Its translation is CASVPTGVGTEAFF.